The clone carrying this T cell receptor beta chain turned up a few times. Its cognate antigen is unknown. The authors made TCR beta libraries by quantitative 5'-RACE with molecular barcodes. One entry per CDR3 protein results from TCRdb running MiXCR on the 5' RACE reads. Among roughly 440,000 distinct CDR3 sequences, roughly a sixth were seen once, and the ten largest hold 0.95% to 1.1%. This specimen belongs to a study of CD8 T cells in ankylosing spondylitis. From germline, CDR1 is SQVTM and CDR2 ANQGSEA. The CDR3 is 15 amino acids. V shed 0 bases and J shed 2 bases, with 11 bases lying between them. Overall study findings and caveats: Made up of several highly homologous variants, a TCR beta motif appeared characteristic of ankylosing spondylitis blood. Significantly higher representation of disease-linked clones was reported for matched ankylosing spondylitis synovial fluid. Certain motif variants had earlier appeared in reactive arthritis synovial fluid and blood. A CD8+ phenotype characterized the disease-linked clones, which were relatively rare in peripheral blood.

The rearrangement uses TRBV29-1 and TRBJ1-3, with D possibly being TRBD1 (5 bases). This clonotype was obtained from a male donor with ankylosing spondylitis. The sample was blood, either unsorted or a sorted T cell fraction (not recorded which). The CDR3 loop is CSVEDGGLAGNTIYF. The CDR3 coding sequence is TGCAGCGTTGAAGACGGGGGTCTCGCTGGAAACACCATATATTTT. The entire variable domain, with the rest obtained from reference TRBV29-1 and TRBJ1-3, is as follows: SAVISQKPSRDICQRGTSLTIQCQVDSQVTMMFWYRQQPGQSLTLIATANQGSEATYESGFVIDKFPISRPNLTFSTLTVSNMSPEDSSIYLCSVEDGGLAGNTIYFGEGSWLTVV.